This TCR beta chain stems from a study of T-cell reconstitution after alpha-beta-depleted transplantation in children. The CDR3 extends over 12 amino acids. Germline loops: CDR1 SGHTA, CDR2 FQGNSA. Trimming pared 6 bases from V and 6 bases from J, leaving 12 bases between. Preparation of the TCRbeta library was carried out with unique molecular identifiers. TCRdb reprocessed the PCR reads with MiXCR, giving one entry per CDR3 protein. This sample yields 200,000 to 300,000 distinct CDR3 sequences, of which about 11% are seen a single time; roughly 2.6% belongs to the top ten. There are many counts of this clonotype.

This clonotype originated in a human donor who donated a stem cell graft to a child with acute lymphoblastic leukemia. The chain links TRBV7-2 to TRBJ2-7, with D possibly matching TRBD2 (5 bases). The sequencing used PBMCs from the stem cell graft donor, collected from the stem cell graft. The DNA for the CDR3 is TGTGCCAGCAGTCTTACTAGGAGCGAGCAGTACTTC. Residues: CASSLTRSEQYF.